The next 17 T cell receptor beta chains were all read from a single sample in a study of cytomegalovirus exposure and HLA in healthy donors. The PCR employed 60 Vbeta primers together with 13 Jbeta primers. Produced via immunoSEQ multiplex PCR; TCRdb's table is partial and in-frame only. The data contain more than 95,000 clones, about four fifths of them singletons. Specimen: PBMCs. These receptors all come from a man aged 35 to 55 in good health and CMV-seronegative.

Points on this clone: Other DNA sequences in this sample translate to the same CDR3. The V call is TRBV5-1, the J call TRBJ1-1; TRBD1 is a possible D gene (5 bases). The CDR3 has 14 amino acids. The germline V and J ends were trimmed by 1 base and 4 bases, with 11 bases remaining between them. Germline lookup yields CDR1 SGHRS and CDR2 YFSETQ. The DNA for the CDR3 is TGCGCCAGCAGCTTGAGTTCGGGGGGCACTGAAGCTTTCTTT. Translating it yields CASSLSSGGTEAFF.

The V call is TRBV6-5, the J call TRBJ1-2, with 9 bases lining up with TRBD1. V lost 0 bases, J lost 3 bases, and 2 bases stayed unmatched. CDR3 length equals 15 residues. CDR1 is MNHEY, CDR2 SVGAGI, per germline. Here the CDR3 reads CASSYSTGGDYGYTF. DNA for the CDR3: TGTGCCAGCAGTTACTCGACAGGGGGGGACTATGGCTACACCTTC.

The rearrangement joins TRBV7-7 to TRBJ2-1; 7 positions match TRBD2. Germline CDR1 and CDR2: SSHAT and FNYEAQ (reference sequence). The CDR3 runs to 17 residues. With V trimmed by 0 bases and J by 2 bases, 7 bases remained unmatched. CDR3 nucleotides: TGTGCCAGCAGCTTAGCGCTCGGGCTAGCGGCCTACAATGAGCAGTTCTTC. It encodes CASSLALGLAAYNEQFF.

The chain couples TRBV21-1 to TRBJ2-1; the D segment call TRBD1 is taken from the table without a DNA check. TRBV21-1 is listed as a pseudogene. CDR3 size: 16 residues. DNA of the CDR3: TGTGCCAGCAGCAAAGGGGACAGGGGGCTTGTCGATGAGCAGTTCTTC. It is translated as CASSKGDRGLVDEQFF.

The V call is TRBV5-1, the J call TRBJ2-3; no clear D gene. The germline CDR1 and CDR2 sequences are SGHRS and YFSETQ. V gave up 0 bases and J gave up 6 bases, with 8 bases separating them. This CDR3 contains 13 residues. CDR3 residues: CASSLAELDTQYF. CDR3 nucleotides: TGCGCCAGCAGCTTGGCCGAGTTGGATACGCAGTATTTT.

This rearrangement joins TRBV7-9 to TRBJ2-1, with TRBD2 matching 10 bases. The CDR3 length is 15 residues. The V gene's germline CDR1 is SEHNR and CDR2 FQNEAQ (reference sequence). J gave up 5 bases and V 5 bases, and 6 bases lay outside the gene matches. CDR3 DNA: TGTGCCAGCAGCGAATGGACTAGCGGAAACAATGAGCAGTTCTTC. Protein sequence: CASSEWTSGNNEQFF.

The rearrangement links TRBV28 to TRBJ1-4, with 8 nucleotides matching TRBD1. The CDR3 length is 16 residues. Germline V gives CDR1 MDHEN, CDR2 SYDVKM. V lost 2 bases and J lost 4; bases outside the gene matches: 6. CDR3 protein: CASSLTTGALNEKLFF. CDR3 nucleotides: TGTGCCAGCAGTTTAACGACAGGGGCGCTTAATGAAAAACTGTTTTTT.

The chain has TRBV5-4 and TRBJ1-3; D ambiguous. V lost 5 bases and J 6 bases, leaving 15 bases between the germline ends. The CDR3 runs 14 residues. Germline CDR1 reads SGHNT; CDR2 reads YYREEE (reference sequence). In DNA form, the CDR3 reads TGTGCCAGCAGGCCGGACGGCGGGGTAAACACCATATATTTT. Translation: CASRPDGGVNTIYF.

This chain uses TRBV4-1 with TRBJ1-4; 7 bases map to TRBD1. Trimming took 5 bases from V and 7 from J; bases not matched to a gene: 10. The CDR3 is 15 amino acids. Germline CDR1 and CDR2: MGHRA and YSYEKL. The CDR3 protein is CASSDIGTVSEKLFF. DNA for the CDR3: TGCGCCAGCAGCGATATCGGGACAGTAAGTGAAAAACTGTTTTTT.

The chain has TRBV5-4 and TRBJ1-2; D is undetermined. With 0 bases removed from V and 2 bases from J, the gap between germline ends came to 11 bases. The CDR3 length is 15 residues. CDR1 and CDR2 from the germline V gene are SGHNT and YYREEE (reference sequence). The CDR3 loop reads CASSLVPTQNYGYTF. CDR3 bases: TGTGCCAGCAGCTTGGTACCCACCCAGAACTATGGCTACACCTTC.

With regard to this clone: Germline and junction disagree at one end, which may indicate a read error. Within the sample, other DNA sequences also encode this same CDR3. The CDR3 region is CASSHEGQGTYEQYF. CDR3 in DNA: TGTGCCAGCAGCCACGAGGGACAGGGGACCTACGAGCAGTATTTC. This chain joins TRBV4-2 and TRBJ2-7, with 10 bases fitting TRBD1. The CDR3 totals 15 residues. Germline values: CDR1 LGHNA, CDR2 YNFKEQ.

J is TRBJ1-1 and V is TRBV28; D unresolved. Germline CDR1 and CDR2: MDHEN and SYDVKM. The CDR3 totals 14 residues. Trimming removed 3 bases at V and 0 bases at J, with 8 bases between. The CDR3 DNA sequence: TGTGCCAGCAGTTTTGCCAACATGAACACTGAAGCTTTCTTT. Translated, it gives CASSFANMNTEAFF.

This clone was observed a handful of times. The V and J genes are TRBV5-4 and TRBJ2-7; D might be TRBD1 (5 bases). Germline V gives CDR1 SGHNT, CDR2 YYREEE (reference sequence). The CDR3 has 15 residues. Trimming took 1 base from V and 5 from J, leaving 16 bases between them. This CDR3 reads CASSLNPGKFDEQYF. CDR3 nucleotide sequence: TGTGCCAGCAGCTTGAACCCAGGGAAGTTTGACGAGCAGTACTTC.

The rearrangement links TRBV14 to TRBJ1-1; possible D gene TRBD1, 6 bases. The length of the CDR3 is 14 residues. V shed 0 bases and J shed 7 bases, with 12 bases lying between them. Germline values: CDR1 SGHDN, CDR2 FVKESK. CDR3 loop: CASSQEGRGVEAFF. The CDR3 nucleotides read TGTGCCAGCAGCCAAGAAGGCAGGGGCGTTGAAGCTTTCTTT.

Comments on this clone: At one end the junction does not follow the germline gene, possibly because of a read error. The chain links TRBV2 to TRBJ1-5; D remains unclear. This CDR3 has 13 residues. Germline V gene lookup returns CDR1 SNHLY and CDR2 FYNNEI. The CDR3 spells CAGSSEGNQPQHF. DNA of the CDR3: TGTGCCGGCAGTTCAGAGGGCAATCAGCCCCAGCATTTT.

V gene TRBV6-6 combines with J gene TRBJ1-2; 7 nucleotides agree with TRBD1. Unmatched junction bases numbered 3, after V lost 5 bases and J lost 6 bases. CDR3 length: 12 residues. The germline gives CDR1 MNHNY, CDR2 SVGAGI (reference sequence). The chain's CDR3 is CASSRQGDGYTF. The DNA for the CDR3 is TGTGCCAGCAGTAGACAGGGAGATGGCTACACCTTC.

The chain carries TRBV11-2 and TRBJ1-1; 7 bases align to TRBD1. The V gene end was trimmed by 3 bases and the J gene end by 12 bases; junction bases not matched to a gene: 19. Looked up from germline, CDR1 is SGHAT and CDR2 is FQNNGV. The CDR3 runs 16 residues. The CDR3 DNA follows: TGTGCCAGCAGCTTTCCCCGGGGGACAGACTTGTTTCGGACTTTCTTT. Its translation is CASSFPRGTDLFRTFF.